This T cell receptor beta chain was captured by sequencing in a study of response to subunit inactivated influenza vaccine. Study-wide points: Authors suggested that a seasonal influenza vaccination recruits few new T cells each time.

MiXCR, applied by TCRdb to the RT-PCR reads, yields one record per CDR3 protein. The sample carries some 800,000 distinct CDR3 sequences, around 20% recorded once. Trimming took off 3 bases at V and 2 bases at J, with 6 bases between the two ends. The germline gives CDR1 KGHDR, CDR2 SFDVKD. The CDR3 is 14 amino acids. This clonotype turned up a few times. Its specificity is not known. The chain employs TRBV24-1 and TRBJ2-2; no definite D call. The sequencing here drew on PBMCs from blood, taken 5 days after vaccination. The sequence was obtained from a man between 50 and 59 years old who received an inactivated influenza vaccine. The CDR3 here is CATSDPSNTGELFF. CDR3 bases: TGTGCCACCAGTGATCCCTCCAACACCGGGGAGCTGTTTTTT.